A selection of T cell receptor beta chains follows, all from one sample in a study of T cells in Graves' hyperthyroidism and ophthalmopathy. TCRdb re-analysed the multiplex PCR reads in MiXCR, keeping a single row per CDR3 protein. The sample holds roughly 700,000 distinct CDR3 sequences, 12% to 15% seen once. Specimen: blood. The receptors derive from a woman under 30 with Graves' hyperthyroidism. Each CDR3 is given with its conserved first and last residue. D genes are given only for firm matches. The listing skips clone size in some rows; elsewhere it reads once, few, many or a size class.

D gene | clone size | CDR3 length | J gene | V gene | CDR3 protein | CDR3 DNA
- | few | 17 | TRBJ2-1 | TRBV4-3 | CASSQAPPGGAYNEQFF | TGCGCCAGCAGCCAAGCTCCTCCAGGGGGGGCCTACAATGAGCAGTTCTTC
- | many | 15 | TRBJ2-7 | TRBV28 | CASSSTGTVSSEQYF | TGTGCCAGCAGTTCTACCGGGACGGTCTCCTCCGAGCAGTACTTC
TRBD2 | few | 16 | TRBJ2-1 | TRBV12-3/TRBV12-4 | CASSLPRTSGNYEQFF | TGTGCCAGCAGTTTACCTCGTACTAGCGGGAACTATGAGCAGTTCTTC
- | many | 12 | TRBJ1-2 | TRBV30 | CAWAGRGYGYTF | TGTGCCTGGGCAGGGAGAGGCTATGGCTACACCTTC
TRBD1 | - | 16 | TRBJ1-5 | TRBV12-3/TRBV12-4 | CASSGDRGRYGQPQHF | TGTGCCAGCAGTGGGGACAGGGGGCGGTATGGTCAGCCCCAGCATTTT
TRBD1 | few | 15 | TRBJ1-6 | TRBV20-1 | CSARGDGTGNSPLHF | TGCAGTGCTAGGGGGGATGGGACAGGGAATTCACCCCTCCACTTT
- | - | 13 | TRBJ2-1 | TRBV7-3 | CASSAGLLTEKFF | TGTGCCAGCAGCGCGGGCCTACTAACGGAAAAGTTCTTC
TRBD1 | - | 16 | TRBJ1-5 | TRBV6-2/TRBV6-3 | CASSKSGTGLNQPQHF | TGTGCCAGCAGTAAATCCGGGACAGGGCTTAATCAGCCCCAGCATTTT
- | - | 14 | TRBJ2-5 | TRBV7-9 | CASSLEGRQETQYF | TGTGCCAGCAGCTTAGAGGGACGGCAAGAGACCCAGTACTTC
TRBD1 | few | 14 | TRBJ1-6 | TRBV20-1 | CSARDPGGGSPLHF | TGCAGTGCTAGAGATCCAGGGGGCGGTTCACCCCTCCACTTT
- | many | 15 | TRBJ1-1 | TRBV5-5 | CASSLTHQVNTEAFF | TGTGCCAGCAGCTTGACACACCAGGTGAACACTGAAGCTTTCTTT
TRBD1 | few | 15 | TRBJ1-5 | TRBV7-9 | CASSNGQGFNQPQHF | TGTGCCAGCAGCAATGGACAGGGGTTCAATCAGCCCCAGCATTTT
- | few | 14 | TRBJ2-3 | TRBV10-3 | CAIGRDRFTDTQYF | TGTGCCATCGGGAGGGACAGGTTCACAGATACGCAGTATTTT
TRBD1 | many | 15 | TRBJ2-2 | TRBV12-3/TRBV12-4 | CASRGQLTNTGELFF | TGTGCCAGCAGGGGACAGTTGACGAACACCGGGGAGCTGTTTTTT
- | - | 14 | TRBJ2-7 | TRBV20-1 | CSAREGRGGHEQYF | TGCAGTGCTAGAGAGGGCAGGGGAGGCCACGAGCAGTACTTC
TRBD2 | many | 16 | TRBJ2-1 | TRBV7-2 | CASRRTSVSSYNEQFF | TGTGCCAGCAGGCGGACTAGCGTGAGCTCCTACAATGAGCAGTTCTTC
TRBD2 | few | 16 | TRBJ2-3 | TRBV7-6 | CASSLSGSIYTDTQYF | TGTGCCAGCAGCCTGAGCGGGAGCATTTACACAGATACGCAGTATTTT
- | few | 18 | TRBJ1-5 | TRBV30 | CAWSVRGSTKNSNQPQHF | TGTGCCTGGAGTGTACGGGGCAGCACTAAAAATAGCAATCAGCCCCAGCATTTT
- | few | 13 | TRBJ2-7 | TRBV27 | CASSHSRDYEQYF | TGTGCCAGCAGTCACTCCAGGGACTACGAGCAGTACTTC
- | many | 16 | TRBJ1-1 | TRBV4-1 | CASSQDRVLRGTEAFF | TGCGCCAGCAGCCAAGATCGAGTCCTGAGGGGCACTGAAGCTTTCTTT
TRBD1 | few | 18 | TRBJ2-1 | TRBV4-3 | CASSQVVGTGLPYNEQFF | TGCGCCAGCAGCCAAGTAGTTGGGACAGGACTTCCCTACAATGAGCAGTTCTTC
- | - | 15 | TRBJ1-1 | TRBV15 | CATSRGPNGNTEAFF | TGTGCCACCAGCAGAGGTCCCAATGGGAACACTGAAGCTTTCTTT
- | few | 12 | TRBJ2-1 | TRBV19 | CASSNIGYEQFF | TGTGCCAGTAGTAATATAGGATATGAGCAGTTCTTC
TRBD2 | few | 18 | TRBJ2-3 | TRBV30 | CAWSGLAGALRGTDTQYF | TGTGCCTGGAGTGGACTAGCGGGAGCCCTCCGTGGCACAGATACGCAGTATTTT
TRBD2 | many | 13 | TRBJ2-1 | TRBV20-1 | CSAGRVAANEQFF | TGCAGTGCGGGGAGGGTCGCAGCGAATGAGCAGTTCTTC
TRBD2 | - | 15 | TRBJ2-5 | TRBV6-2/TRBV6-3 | CASSPLAGDQETQYF | TGTGCCAGCAGTCCCCTAGCGGGAGATCAGGAGACCCAGTACTTC
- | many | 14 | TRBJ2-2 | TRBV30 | CAWSVVPLTGELFF | TGTGCCTGGAGTGTAGTCCCTCTCACCGGGGAGCTGTTTTTT
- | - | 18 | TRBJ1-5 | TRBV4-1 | CASSQERRTAKGNQPQHF | TGCGCCAGCAGCCAAGAGCGTAGGACAGCTAAGGGCAATCAGCCCCAGCATTTT
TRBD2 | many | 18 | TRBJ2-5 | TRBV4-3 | CASSQDWATSGSLETQYF | TGCGCCAGCAGCCAAGATTGGGCGACTAGCGGAAGTTTGGAAACCCAGTACTTC
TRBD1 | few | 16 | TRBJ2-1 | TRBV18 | CASSPLGTATYNEQFF | TGTGCCAGCTCACCACTGGGGACAGCTACTTACAATGAGCAGTTCTTC
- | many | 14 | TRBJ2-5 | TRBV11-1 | CASSPDIKWETQYF | TGTGCCAGCAGCCCAGACATCAAGTGGGAGACCCAGTACTTC
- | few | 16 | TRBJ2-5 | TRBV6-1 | CASSSLSEGLQETQYF | TGTGCCAGCAGCTCCCTAAGCGAGGGCCTCCAAGAGACCCAGTACTTC
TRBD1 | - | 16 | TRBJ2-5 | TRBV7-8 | CASSYDRGQHQETQYF | TGTGCCAGCAGCTATGACAGGGGTCAGCACCAAGAGACCCAGTACTTC
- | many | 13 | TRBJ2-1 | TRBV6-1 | CASSELSYNEQFF | TGTGCCAGCAGTGAGTTGAGTTACAATGAGCAGTTCTTC
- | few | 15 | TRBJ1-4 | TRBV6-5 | CASSYSWQGNEKLFF | TGTGCCAGCAGTTACTCTTGGCAGGGGAATGAAAAACTGTTTTTT
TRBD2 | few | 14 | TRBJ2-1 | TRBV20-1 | CSALRAGRYNEQFF | TGCAGTGCTCTTCGAGCGGGGCGCTACAATGAGCAGTTCTTC
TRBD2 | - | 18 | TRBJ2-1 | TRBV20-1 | CSARVRRGLAGEGNEQFF | TGCAGTGCTAGAGTTCGCCGAGGACTAGCGGGAGAAGGCAATGAGCAGTTCTTC
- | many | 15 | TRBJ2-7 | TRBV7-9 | CASSSRDGRGDEQYF | TGTGCCAGCAGCTCGAGGGACGGTCGAGGGGACGAGCAGTACTTC
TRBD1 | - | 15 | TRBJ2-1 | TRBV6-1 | CASSLDRAVYNEQFF | TGTGCCAGCAGTTTGGACAGGGCAGTTTACAATGAGCAGTTCTTC
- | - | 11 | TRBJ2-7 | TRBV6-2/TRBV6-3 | CASSSACEQYF | TGTGCCAGCAGTTCTGCTTGCGAGCAGTACTTC
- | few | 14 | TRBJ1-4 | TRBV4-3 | CASGLGAGDEKLFF | TGCGCCAGCGGCTTGGGGGCAGGGGACGAAAAACTGTTTTTT
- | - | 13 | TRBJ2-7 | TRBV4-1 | CASSQGEAQPQYF | TGCGCCAGCAGCCAGGGCGAGGCTCAGCCGCAGTACTTC
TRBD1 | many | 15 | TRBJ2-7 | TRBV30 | CAGAPGTGESYEQYF | TGTGCCGGAGCCCCCGGGACAGGGGAATCATACGAGCAGTACTTC
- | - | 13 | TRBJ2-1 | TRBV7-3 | CASSLGRDHEQFF | TGTGCCAGCAGCTTAGGTCGTGATCATGAGCAGTTCTTC
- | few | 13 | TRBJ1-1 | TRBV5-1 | CASSLRAQSEAFF | TGCGCCAGCAGCTTGAGGGCCCAGTCGGAAGCTTTCTTT
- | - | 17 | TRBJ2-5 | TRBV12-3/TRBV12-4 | CASSFRVSLASQETQYF | TGTGCCAGCAGTTTTAGGGTCTCGCTAGCTTCGCAAGAGACCCAGTACTTC
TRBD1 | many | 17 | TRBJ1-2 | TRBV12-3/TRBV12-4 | CASSYSGTGGTNYGYTF | TGTGCCAGCAGCTACTCCGGGACAGGGGGTACTAACTATGGCTACACCTTC
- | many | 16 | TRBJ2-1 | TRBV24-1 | CATSVRGVALGNEQFF | TGTGCCACCAGTGTGAGGGGTGTGGCCCTGGGCAATGAGCAGTTCTTC
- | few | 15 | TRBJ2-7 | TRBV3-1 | CASGPTRPSTGEQYF | TGTGCCAGCGGTCCAACAAGACCCTCTACGGGGGAGCAGTACTTC
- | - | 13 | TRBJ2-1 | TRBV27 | CASSLYTMNEQFF | TGTGCCAGCAGTTTATATACAATGAATGAGCAGTTCTTC